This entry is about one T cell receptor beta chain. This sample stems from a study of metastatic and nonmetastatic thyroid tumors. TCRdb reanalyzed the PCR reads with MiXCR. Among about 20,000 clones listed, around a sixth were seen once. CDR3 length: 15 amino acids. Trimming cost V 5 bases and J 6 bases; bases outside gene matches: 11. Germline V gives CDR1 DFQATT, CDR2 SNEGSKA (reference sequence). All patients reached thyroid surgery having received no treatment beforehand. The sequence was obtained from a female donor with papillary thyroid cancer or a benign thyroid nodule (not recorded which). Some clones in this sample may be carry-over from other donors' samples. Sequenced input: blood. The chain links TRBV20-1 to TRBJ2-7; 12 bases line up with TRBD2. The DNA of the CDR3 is TGCAGTGCTCGAAAAGACACTAGCGGGAGGACCGAGCAGTACTTC. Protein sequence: CSARKDTSGRTEQYF.